The clone carrying this T cell receptor beta chain is a singleton in its sample. Its antigen is undetermined. Being one base from a much bigger clone, this may be a read error. The authors ran a second PCR of roughly 6 to 12 cycles using a sample-barcoded 5' primer and a J-beta primer mix. Each cDNA molecule was tagged by a template-switch adaptor with 12 random nucleotides. Paired-end reads containing CDR3 totaled no fewer than 2.5 million for each sample. TCRdb recomputed calls from the 5' RACE reads with MiXCR, one row per CDR3 protein. This sample has fewer than 900,000 distinct CDR3 sequences; about 34% occur once, and the top ten carry 10% to 15%. These data are taken from a study of blood T cells in healthy people across ages. Overall study results and limits: Older individuals had lower TCR beta diversity per million T cells (the decline was roughly linear).

Germline V CDR1 and CDR2: SEHNR, FQNEAQ (reference sequence). The CDR3 has 12 amino acids. The specimen sequenced was blood. The origin of this receptor is a man between 18 and 35 years old in good health. The rearrangement joins TRBV7-9 to TRBJ2-3; no clear D gene. The CDR3 reads CVSSSQRDTQYF. CDR3 nucleotides: TGTGTCAGCAGCTCCCAGAGAGATACGCAGTATTTT.